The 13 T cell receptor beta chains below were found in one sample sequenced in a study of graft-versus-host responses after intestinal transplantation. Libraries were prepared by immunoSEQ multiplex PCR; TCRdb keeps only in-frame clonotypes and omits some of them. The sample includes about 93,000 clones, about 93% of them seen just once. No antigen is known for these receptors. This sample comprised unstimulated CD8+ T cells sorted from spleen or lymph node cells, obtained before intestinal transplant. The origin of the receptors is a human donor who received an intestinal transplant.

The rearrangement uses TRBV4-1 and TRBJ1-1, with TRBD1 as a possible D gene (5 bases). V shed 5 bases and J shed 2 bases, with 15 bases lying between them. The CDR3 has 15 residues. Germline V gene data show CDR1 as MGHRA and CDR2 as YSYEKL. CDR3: CASSEQVGINTEAFF. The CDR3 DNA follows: TGCGCCAGCAGCGAACAGGTCGGAATAAACACTGAAGCTTTCTTT.

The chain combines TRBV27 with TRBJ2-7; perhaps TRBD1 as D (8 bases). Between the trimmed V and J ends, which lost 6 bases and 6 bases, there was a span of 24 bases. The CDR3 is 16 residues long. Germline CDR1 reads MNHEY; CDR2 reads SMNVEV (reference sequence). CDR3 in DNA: TGTGCCAGCAGACCCCCTAAAGCAGGGGGCGGGAGCGAGCAGTACTTC. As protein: CASRPPKAGGGSEQYF.

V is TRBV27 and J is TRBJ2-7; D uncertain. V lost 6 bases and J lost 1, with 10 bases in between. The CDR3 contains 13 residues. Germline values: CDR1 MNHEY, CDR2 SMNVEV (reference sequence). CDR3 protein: CASSLRASYEQYF. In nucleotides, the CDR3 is TGTGCCAGCAGCCTACGAGCTTCCTACGAGCAGTACTTC.

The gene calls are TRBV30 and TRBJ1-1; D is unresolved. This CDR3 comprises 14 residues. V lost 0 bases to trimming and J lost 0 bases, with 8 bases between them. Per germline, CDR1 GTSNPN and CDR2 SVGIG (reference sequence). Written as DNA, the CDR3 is TGTGCCTGGAGTGTAGTCAGTTTGAACACTGAAGCTTTCTTT. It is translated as CAWSVVSLNTEAFF.

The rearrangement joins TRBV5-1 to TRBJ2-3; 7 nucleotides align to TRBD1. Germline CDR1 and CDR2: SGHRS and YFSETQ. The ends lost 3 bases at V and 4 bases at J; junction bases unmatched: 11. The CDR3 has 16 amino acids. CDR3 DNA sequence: TGCGCCAGCAGCTACAGACAGGGCGAGTTGCCAGATACGCAGTATTTT. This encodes CASSYRQGELPDTQYF. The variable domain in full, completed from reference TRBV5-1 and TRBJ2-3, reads KAGVTQTPRYLIKTRGQQVTLSCSPISGHRSVSWYQQTPGQGLQFLFEYFSETQRNKGNFPGRFSGRQFSNSRSEMNVSTLELGDSALYLCASSYRQGELPDTQYFGPGTRLTVL.

The CDR3 sequence is CASEGASEADTQYF. Here the CDR3 DNA reads TGTGCCAGCGAAGGGGCTAGCGAAGCAGATACGCAGTATTTT. The chain is built from TRBV19 and TRBJ2-3; a weak D match, TRBD2 (6 bases). CDR1 and CDR2 (germline): LNHDA, SQIVND (reference sequence). The CDR3 is 14 residues long. V was cut by 9 bases and J by 4 bases, with 17 bases left in between.

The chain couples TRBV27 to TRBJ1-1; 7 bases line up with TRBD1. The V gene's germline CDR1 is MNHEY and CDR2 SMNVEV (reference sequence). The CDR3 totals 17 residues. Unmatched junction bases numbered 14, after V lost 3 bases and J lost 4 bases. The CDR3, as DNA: TGTGCCAGCAGTTTGGTGTCCCCGACAGGGTTGAGCACTGAAGCTTTCTTT. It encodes CASSLVSPTGLSTEAFF.

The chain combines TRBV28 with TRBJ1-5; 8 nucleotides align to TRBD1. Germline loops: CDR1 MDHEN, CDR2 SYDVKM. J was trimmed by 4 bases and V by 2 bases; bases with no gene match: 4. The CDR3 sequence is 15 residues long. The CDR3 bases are TGTGCCAGCAGTTTACAGGGGGCTTGGAATCAGCCCCAGCATTTT. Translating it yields CASSLQGAWNQPQHF.

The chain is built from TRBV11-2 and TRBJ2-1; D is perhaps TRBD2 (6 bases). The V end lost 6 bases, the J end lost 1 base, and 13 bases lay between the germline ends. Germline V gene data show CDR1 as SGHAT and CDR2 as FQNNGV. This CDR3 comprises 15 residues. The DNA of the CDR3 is TGTGCCAGCAGTCCCCTGACTAGATCCTACAATGAGCAGTTCTTC. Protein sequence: CASSPLTRSYNEQFF.

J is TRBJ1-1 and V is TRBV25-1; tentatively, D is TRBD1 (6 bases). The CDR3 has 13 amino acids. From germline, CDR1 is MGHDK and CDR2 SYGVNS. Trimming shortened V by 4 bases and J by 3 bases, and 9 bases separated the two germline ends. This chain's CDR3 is CASSVHRDTEAFF. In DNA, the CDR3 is TGTGCCAGCAGTGTCCACAGGGACACTGAAGCTTTCTTT. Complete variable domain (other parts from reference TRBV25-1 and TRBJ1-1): EADIYQTPRYLVIGTGKKITLECSQTMGHDKMYWYQQDPGMELHLIHYSYGVNSTEKGDLSSESTVSRIRTEHFPLTLESARPSHTSQYLCASSVHRDTEAFFGQGTRLTVV.

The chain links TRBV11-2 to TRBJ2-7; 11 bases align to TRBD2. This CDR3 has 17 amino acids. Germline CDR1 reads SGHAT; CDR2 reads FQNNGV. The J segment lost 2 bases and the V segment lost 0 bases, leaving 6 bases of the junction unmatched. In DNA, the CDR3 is TGTGCCAGCAGCTTAGATAGGACTAGCGGGCCTGCCTACGAGCAGTACTTC. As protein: CASSLDRTSGPAYEQYF.

The CDR3 protein is CASSMSTRGLYEQYF. CDR3 bases: TGTGCCAGTAGTATGAGTACCCGGGGGTTATACGAGCAGTACTTC. The rearrangement links TRBV19 to TRBJ2-7; D perhaps matches TRBD2 (6 bases). The CDR3 contains 15 residues. Trimming left V 3 bases short and J 4 bases short, with 16 bases between. Germline CDR1 reads LNHDA; CDR2 reads SQIVND (reference sequence).

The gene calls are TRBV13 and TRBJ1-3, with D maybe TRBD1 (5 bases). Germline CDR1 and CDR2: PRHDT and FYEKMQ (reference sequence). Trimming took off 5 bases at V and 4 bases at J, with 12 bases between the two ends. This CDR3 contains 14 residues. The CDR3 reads CASSMGGTGNTIYF. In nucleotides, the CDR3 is TGTGCCAGCAGCATGGGGGGTACCGGAAACACCATATATTTT.